This T cell receptor (beta chain) was obtained from a study of cytomegalovirus exposure and HLA in healthy donors. At the level of the study: Out of about 180 million T cells, an earlier analysis found 117 million unique TCR beta sequences in total.

V was clipped by 0 bases and J by 8 bases, with 5 bases between them. The V gene's germline CDR1 is SGDLS and CDR2 YYNGEE. This CDR3 has 12 residues. 13 Jbeta primers and 60 Vbeta primers were used for the PCR. Clones were read by immunoSEQ multiplex PCR, and TCRdb kept only the in-frame ones, dropping some. The sample's table shows over 75,000 clones. V is TRBV9 and J is TRBJ2-2; no firm D call. Sequencing input: PBMCs. The source of this sequence is a man aged 45 to 65 in good health and CMV-seronegative. The CDR3 nucleotides read TGTGCCAGCAGCGTAGCGACAGGGGAGCTGTTTTTT. This gives the protein CASSVATGELFF. The variable domain in full, completed from reference TRBV9 and TRBJ2-2, reads DSGVTQTPKHLITATGQRVTLRCSPRSGDLSVYWYQQSLDQGLQFLIQYYNGEERAKGNILERFSAQQFPDLHSELNLSSLELGDSALYFCASSVATGELFFGEGSRLTVL.